Sequencing of this T cell receptor beta chain was carried out in a study of PD-L1 blockade in urothelial cancer. Across the whole study: Patients had undergone 0 to 3 prior chemotherapy regimens.

The time point is: pretreatment peripheral blood. Profiling relied on immunoSEQ multiplex PCR, and the TCRdb table lists in-frame clones only, not all of them. This sample yields approximately 90,000 clones, of which more than 75% are seen a single time; roughly an eighth belongs to the top ten. This sequence originates from a man aged 60-69 years with urothelial cancer. Source: PBMCs, taken around atezolizumab (anti-PD-L1) treatment.

CDR3 nucleotides: TGTGCCAGCATGAGGGACACACGTAGCAATCAGCCCCAGCATTTT. It encodes CASMRDTRSNQPQHF. The V call is TRBV2, the J call TRBJ1-5; perhaps TRBD1 as D (6 bases). Germline CDR1 SNHLY, CDR2 FYNNEI. Trimming left V 7 bases short and J 0 bases short, with 13 bases between. This CDR3 is 15 amino acids long.